A selection of T cell receptor beta chains follows, all from one sample in a study of T cells in Graves' hyperthyroidism and ophthalmopathy. TCRdb itself ran the multiplex PCR reads through MiXCR, one entry per CDR3 protein. The sample holds some 510,000 distinct CDR3 sequences, around 21% seen once. Specimen: blood. Source of these receptors: a man aged 18 to 35 with Graves' hyperthyroidism. The CDR3 runs from the conserved cysteine through the conserved F or W. Each record gives: J gene, V gene, D gene, clone size, CDR3 length, CDR3 DNA, CDR3 protein. A D gene is named only where the DNA matches it firmly. Where a row states a size, it is once, few, many or the class of an expanded clone; other rows omit it.

>TRBJ1-2|TRBV13|NA|many|15
TGTGCCAGCAGCTTTGTTCAGGCTCCTAACTATGGCTACACCTTC
CASSFVQAPNYGYTF
>TRBJ1-2|TRBV30|NA|many|11
TGTGCCTGGAGTACCGGATATGGCTACACCTTC
CAWSTGYGYTF
>TRBJ1-1|TRBV12-3/TRBV12-4|NA|many|14
TGTGCCAGCAGTTCCTCCCGGGACCTCACTGAAGCTTTCTTT
CASSSSRDLTEAFF
>TRBJ2-2|TRBV4-1|NA|NA|15
TGCGCCAGCAGCTTCCCCGGGCCGAACACCGAGGAGCTGTTTTTT
CASSFPGPNTEELFF
>TRBJ1-1|TRBV20-1|TRBD1|many|13
TGCAGTGCGGACAGGGGAGAGGACACTGAAGCTTTCTTT
CSADRGEDTEAFF
>TRBJ2-5|TRBV9|NA|few|17
TGTGCCAGCAGCCAAGAGGGGGGGAGTTGGGGCCAAGAGACCCAGTACTTC
CASSQEGGSWGQETQYF
>TRBJ1-1|TRBV6-1|TRBD1|many|12
TGTGCCAGCAGCGACAGGGGCACTGAAGCTTTCTTT
CASSDRGTEAFF
>TRBJ2-7|TRBV7-6|NA|many|13
TGTGCCAGCAGCTTAGCGCCCCTCTCTGAGCAGTACTTC
CASSLAPLSEQYF
>TRBJ1-3|TRBV11-2|NA|many|14
TGTGCCAGCAGCCCTCAGTCCTCTGGAAACACCATATATTTT
CASSPQSSGNTIYF
>TRBJ2-7|TRBV28|NA|many|14
TGTGCCAGCAGTCCCTCCGACAAGACCTACGAGCAGTACTTC
CASSPSDKTYEQYF
>TRBJ1-1|TRBV10-3|NA|NA|11
TGTGCCATCAGGGCAGGGTCTGAAGCTTTCTTT
CAIRAGSEAFF
>TRBJ1-3|TRBV11-2|NA|NA|15
TGTGCCAGCAGCCGCGGAGGCTTGGGCGGAAACACCATATATTTT
CASSRGGLGGNTIYF
>TRBJ2-2|TRBV24-1|TRBD1|NA|18
TGTGCCACCAGTGATTTGGGAGGGGGACAGGATAACACCGGGGAGCTGTTTTTT
CATSDLGGGQDNTGELFF